This is a list of T cell receptor beta chains from one sample in a study of graft-versus-host responses after intestinal transplantation. Their recognized antigens are unknown. The method was immunoSEQ multiplex PCR; TCRdb's version includes in-frame clones alone and lacks a portion of them. The data contain 130,000 or so clones, around nine tenths of them singletons. Source: unstimulated CD4+ T cells sorted from spleen or lymph node cells, taken before intestinal transplant. The source of these receptors is a human donor who received an intestinal transplant. Each CDR3 is given with its conserved first and last residue. D genes are given only for firm matches. Expanded clones are given a class, and other clones once, few, many or no size at all.

>TRBJ2-3|.|TRBV5-1|.
TGCGCCAGCAGCCGGATGGCCCCCGGGATCACAGATACGCAGTATTTT
CASSRMAPGITDTQYF
>TRBJ2-2|.|TRBV21-1|.
TGTGCCAGCAGCAGTCCGTGGAAAACCGGGGAGCTGTTTTTT
CASSSPWKTGELFF
>TRBJ2-3|.|TRBV18|TRBD2
TGTGCCAGCTCACCAATTAGCGGGGGAAGCACAGATACGCAGTATTTT
CASSPISGGSTDTQYF
>TRBJ2-7|once|TRBV28|TRBD1
TGTGCCAGCAGTCAGGGGACAGGGGGTACGTACGAGCAGTACTTC
CASSQGTGGTYEQYF
>TRBJ2-3|.|TRBV5-6|TRBD1
TGTGCCAGTTCCCCCCGGACAGGGCCCACAGATACGCAGTATTTT
CASSPRTGPTDTQYF
>TRBJ1-2|once|TRBV12-5|.
TGTGCTAGTGGTTTGGTGGGGGGACAAGGCTACACCTTC
CASGLVGGQGYTF
>TRBJ2-5|.|TRBV6-7|.
TGTGCCAGCAGTTACGCCACAGGATACCAAGAGACCCAGTACTTC
CASSYATGYQETQYF
>TRBJ2-5|.|TRBV25-1|.
TGTGCCAGCGGGGAGACCCAGTACTTC
CASGETQYF
>TRBJ2-5|.|TRBV7-8|.
TGTGCCAGCAGCTATTTGGCCCAAGAGACCCAGTACTTC
CASSYLAQETQYF
>TRBJ1-3|.|TRBV9|.
TGTGCCAGCAGCGTAGTTGCAGATCCGCTCTCTGGAAACACCATATATTTT
CASSVVADPLSGNTIYF
>TRBJ1-3|few|TRBV6-1|.
TGTGCCAGCAGTGAAGACAGAGGAAACACCATATATTTT
CASSEDRGNTIYF
>TRBJ2-1|.|TRBV18|.
TGTGCCAGCTCCCGCGACGAGTTGAATGAGCAGTTCTTC
CASSRDELNEQFF
>TRBJ2-7|few|TRBV18|.
TGTGCCAGCTCACCGAGCTCCTACGAGCAGTACTTC
CASSPSSYEQYF
>TRBJ2-1|.|TRBV7-6|.
TGTGCCAGCAGCGGGGGCCTTGAGCAGTTCTTC
CASSGGLEQFF
>TRBJ2-4|.|TRBV5-5|.
TGTGCCAGCAGCTTGGGGAACCCCCGGGGAAACATTCAGTACTTC
CASSLGNPRGNIQYF